The 5 T cell receptor beta chains given below trace back to one sample, sequenced in a study of quantifying T cell responses using KT2 cells. Study-level background: Reverse transcription used primers in the TCR alpha and beta constant regions.

An oligo carrying a UMI was ligated to the cDNA 3' end. First-round PCR used roughly 4 cycles and beta primers RC1.1 and RC1.2 covering TRBC1 and TRBC2. From the UMI-ligation and nested PCR reads, TCRdb called clonotypes with MiXCR, one entry per CDR3 protein. The sample yields more than 55,000 distinct CDR3 sequences, 12% seen once. Sequenced sample: PBMCs spiked with cells of the T cell clone KT2. These receptors were taken from a human donor.

The genes are TRBV4-2 and TRBJ2-4, with TRBD2 identical over 8 bases. Per germline, CDR1 LGHNA and CDR2 YNFKEQ. With 0 bases clipped from V and 4 bases from J, the junction kept 8 bases outside the gene matches. The CDR3 loop spans 17 amino acids. The CDR3, as DNA: TGTGCCAGCAGCCAAGATCGGGGGACTAGAGCGAAAAACATTCAGTACTTC. It encodes CASSQDRGTRAKNIQYF.

This clonotype was detected a few times. The V and J genes are TRBV29-1 and TRBJ1-1; maybe TRBD1 (6 bases). Germline V lookup: CDR1 SQVTM, CDR2 ANQGSEA. V shed 6 bases and J shed 5 bases, with 16 bases lying between them. This CDR3 has 13 amino acids. The CDR3 loop reads CSVHSTGRTEAFF. The CDR3 region has the DNA TGCAGCGTCCACTCAACAGGGCGTACTGAAGCTTTCTTT.

The rearrangement joins TRBV2 to TRBJ2-3, with 15 bases that match TRBD2. The trim removed 6 bases at V and 0 bases at J, leaving 4 bases unmatched. The CDR3 length is 17 residues. Per germline, CDR1 SNHLY and CDR2 FYNNEI. The CDR3 nucleotides read TGTGCCAGCAGCTGGACTAGCGGGGGGGCTAGCACAGATACGCAGTATTTT. Translated, it gives CASSWTSGGASTDTQYF. The whole variable domain, remainder taken from reference TRBV2 and TRBJ2-3, is EPEVTQTPSHQVTQMGQEVILRCVPISNHLYFYWYRQILGQKVEFLVSFYNNEISEKSEIFDDQFSVERPDGSNFTLKIRSTKLEDSAMYFCASSWTSGGASTDTQYFGPGTRLTVL.

This rearrangement joins TRBV7-2 to TRBJ1-5; no definite D call. CDR3 length: 13 amino acids. V was shortened by 2 bases and J by 1 base, with 3 bases between the two germline ends. Germline V gives CDR1 SGHTA, CDR2 FQGNSA. CDR3 DNA sequence: TGTGCCAGCAGCTTAAGGAGCAATCAGCCCCAGCATTTT. It is translated as CASSLRSNQPQHF.

This clonotype was seen only a few times. The chain has TRBV28 and TRBJ2-7; perhaps TRBD1 as D (6 bases). The germline V gene encodes CDR1 MDHEN and CDR2 SYDVKM. The V and J ends lost 6 bases and 4 bases respectively, with 13 bases between them. The CDR3 spans 13 residues. The CDR3 sequence is CASRPQGSYEQYF. The CDR3, as DNA: TGTGCCAGCAGACCCCAGGGGTCATACGAGCAGTACTTC. Using reference TRBV28 and TRBJ2-7 for the parts outside the CDR3, the full variable domain is DVKVTQSSRYLVKRTGEKVFLECVQDMDHENMFWYRQDPGLGLRLIYFSYDVKMKEKGDIPEGYSVSREKKERFSLILESASTNQTSMYLCASRPQGSYEQYFGPGTRLTVT.